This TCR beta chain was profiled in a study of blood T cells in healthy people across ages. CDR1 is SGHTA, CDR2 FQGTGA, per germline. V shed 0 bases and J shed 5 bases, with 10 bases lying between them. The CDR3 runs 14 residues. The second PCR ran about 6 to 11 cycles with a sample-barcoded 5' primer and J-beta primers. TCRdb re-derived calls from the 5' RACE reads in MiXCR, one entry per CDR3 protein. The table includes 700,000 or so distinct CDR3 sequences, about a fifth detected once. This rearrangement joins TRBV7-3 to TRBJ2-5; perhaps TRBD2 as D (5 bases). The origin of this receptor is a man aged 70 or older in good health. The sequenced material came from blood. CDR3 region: CASSLTDFGETQYF. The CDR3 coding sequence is TGTGCCAGCAGCTTAACGGACTTCGGGGAGACCCAGTACTTC.